The next 7 T cell receptor beta chains were all read from a single sample in a study of Graves' ophthalmopathy and Graves' hyperthyroidism. The authors amplified TCR beta CDR3 regions, and they did so from RNA transcripts for repertoire sequencing. Amplification began with first-round RT-PCR using HTBI primers, then second-round multiplex PCR was performed. TCRdb re-analysed the multiplex PCR reads in MiXCR, keeping a single row per CDR3 protein. The table includes 200,000 to 300,000 distinct CDR3 sequences, roughly 50% detected once. Input material: peripheral blood. The receptors originated from an adult man with Graves' ophthalmopathy.

The chain is built from TRBV2 and TRBJ2-7; D is uncertain. Trimming removed 5 bases at V and 7 bases at J, with 12 bases between. The CDR3 spans 12 residues. Per germline, CDR1 SNHLY and CDR2 FYNNEI. CDR3 nucleotides: TGTGCCAGCAGTCTTACCCTCGAAGAGCAGTACTTC. It specifies CASSLTLEEQYF.

This clonotype was found a few times. The chain links TRBV7-2 to TRBJ2-2, with TRBD1 identical over 9 bases. This CDR3 comprises 13 residues. J lost 7 bases, V lost 10 bases, and 7 bases had no gene match. In germline, CDR1 is SGHTA, CDR2 FQGNSA. The CDR3 here is CATGQGWGGELFF. DNA for the CDR3: TGTGCCACCGGACAGGGGTGGGGCGGGGAGCTGTTTTTT.

Turning to this clonotype: An end of the junction differs from the germline gene, which may be a read error. The rearrangement joins TRBV7-9 to TRBJ1-2; 7 positions agree with TRBD1. The CDR3 totals 17 residues. Germline CDR1 SEHNR, CDR2 FQNEAQ (reference sequence). In DNA form, the CDR3 reads TGCGCCAGCAGCCATCTAAAGGAGACAGGGAATTATTATGGCTACACCTTC. Protein: CASSHLKETGNYYGYTF. The full variable domain, its missing parts supplied by reference TRBV7-9 and TRBJ1-2, is DTGVSQNPRHKITKRGQNVTFRCDPISEHNRLYWYRQTLGQGPEFLTYFQNEAQLEKSRLLSDRFSAERPKGSFSTLEIQRTEQGDSAMYLCASSHLKETGNYYGYTFGSGTRLTVV.

The rearrangement joins TRBV5-1 to TRBJ2-5; D is undetermined. The length of the CDR3 is 16 residues. Germline V lookup: CDR1 SGHRS, CDR2 YFSETQ. The V end was cut by 2 bases, the J end by 1 base, with 15 bases between. DNA for the CDR3: TGCGCCAGCAGCTTCGGATCCACCCTTCTCCAAGAGACCCAGTACTTC. It yields the protein CASSFGSTLLQETQYF.

The chain uses TRBV6-1 and TRBJ1-5; D might be TRBD1 (6 bases). Germline CDR1 and CDR2: MNHNS and SASEGT. The length of the CDR3 is 14 residues. V was clipped by 5 bases and J by 5 bases, with 13 bases between them. For the CDR3, the DNA is TGTGCCAGCAGTTACCAACAGGGATATCAGCCCCAGCATTTT. It translates to CASSYQQGYQPQHF.

This clonotype was counted ten times or more. This rearrangement joins TRBV7-2 to TRBJ2-5; D gene uncertain. The germline V and J ends were trimmed by 3 bases and 9 bases, with 8 bases remaining between them. CDR1 SGHTA and CDR2 FQGNSA come from the germline V gene. CDR3 size: 11 residues. The CDR3 protein is CASSFTQAQYF. The CDR3 DNA is TGTGCCAGCAGCTTCACCCAGGCCCAGTACTTC.

V gene TRBV11-2 combines with J gene TRBJ2-5; D possibly corresponds to TRBD2 (6 bases). Germline V gives CDR1 SGHAT, CDR2 FQNNGV. The CDR3 runs to 14 residues. Deletions cut 2 bases from V and 8 bases from J, with 15 bases between. CDR3 protein: CASSLSHLGGTQYF. DNA for the CDR3: TGTGCCAGCAGCTTATCCCACCTGGGAGGTACCCAGTACTTC.